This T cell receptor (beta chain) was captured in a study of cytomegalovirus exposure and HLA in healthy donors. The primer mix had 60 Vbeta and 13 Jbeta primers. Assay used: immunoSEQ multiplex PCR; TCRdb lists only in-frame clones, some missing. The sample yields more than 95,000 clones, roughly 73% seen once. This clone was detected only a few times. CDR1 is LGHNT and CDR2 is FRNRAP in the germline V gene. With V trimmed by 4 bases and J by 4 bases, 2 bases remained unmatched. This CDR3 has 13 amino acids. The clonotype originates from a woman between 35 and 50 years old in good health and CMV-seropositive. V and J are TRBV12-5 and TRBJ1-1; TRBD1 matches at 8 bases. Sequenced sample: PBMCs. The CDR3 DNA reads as TGTGCTAGTGGTTCACAGGGGGGCACTGAAGCTTTCTTT. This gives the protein CASGSQGGTEAFF.